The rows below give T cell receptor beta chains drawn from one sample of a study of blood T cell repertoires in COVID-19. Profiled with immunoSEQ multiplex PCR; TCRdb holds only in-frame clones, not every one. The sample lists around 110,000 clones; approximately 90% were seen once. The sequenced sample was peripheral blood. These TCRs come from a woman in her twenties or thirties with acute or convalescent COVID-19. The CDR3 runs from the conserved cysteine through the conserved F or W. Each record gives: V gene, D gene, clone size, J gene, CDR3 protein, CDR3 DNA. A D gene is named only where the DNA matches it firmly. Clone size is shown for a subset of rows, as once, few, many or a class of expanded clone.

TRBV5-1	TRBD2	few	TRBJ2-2	CASSLTLQAGANTGELFF	TGCGCCAGCAGCCTAACCCTCCAAGCGGGAGCGAACACCGGGGAGCTGTTTTTT
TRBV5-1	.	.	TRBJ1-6	CASSPQAGDSPLHF	TGCGCCAGCAGCCCTCAGGCCGGCGATTCACCCCTCCACTTT
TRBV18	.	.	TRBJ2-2	CASSQMTGSNTGELFF	TGTGCCAGCTCACAGATGACAGGCTCGAACACCGGGGAGCTGTTTTTT
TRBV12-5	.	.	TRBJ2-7	CASGLKQGDEQYF	TGTGCTAGTGGTTTGAAACAGGGCGACGAGCAGTACTTC
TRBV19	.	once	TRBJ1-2	CASSEPRGPSNGYTF	TGTGCCAGTAGTGAACCGCGCGGCCCATCGAATGGCTACACCTTC
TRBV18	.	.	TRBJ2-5	CASSPPEGPETQYF	TGTGCCAGCTCACCACCGGAGGGTCCAGAGACCCAGTACTTC
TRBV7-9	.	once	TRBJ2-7	CASSPSVDSSHEQYF	TGTGCCAGCAGCCCGAGTGTAGACAGTTCCCACGAGCAGTACTTC
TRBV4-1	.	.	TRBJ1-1	CASSQLRENTEAFF	TGCGCCAGCAGCCAACTCCGAGAGAACACTGAAGCTTTCTTT
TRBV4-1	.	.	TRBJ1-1	CASSHINRPGMNTEAFF	TGCGCCAGCAGCCACATTAACCGGCCAGGAATGAACACTGAAGCTTTCTTT
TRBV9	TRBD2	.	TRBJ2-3	CASSPSGSYTDTQYF	TGTGCCAGCAGCCCTAGCGGGTCTTACACAGATACGCAGTATTTT